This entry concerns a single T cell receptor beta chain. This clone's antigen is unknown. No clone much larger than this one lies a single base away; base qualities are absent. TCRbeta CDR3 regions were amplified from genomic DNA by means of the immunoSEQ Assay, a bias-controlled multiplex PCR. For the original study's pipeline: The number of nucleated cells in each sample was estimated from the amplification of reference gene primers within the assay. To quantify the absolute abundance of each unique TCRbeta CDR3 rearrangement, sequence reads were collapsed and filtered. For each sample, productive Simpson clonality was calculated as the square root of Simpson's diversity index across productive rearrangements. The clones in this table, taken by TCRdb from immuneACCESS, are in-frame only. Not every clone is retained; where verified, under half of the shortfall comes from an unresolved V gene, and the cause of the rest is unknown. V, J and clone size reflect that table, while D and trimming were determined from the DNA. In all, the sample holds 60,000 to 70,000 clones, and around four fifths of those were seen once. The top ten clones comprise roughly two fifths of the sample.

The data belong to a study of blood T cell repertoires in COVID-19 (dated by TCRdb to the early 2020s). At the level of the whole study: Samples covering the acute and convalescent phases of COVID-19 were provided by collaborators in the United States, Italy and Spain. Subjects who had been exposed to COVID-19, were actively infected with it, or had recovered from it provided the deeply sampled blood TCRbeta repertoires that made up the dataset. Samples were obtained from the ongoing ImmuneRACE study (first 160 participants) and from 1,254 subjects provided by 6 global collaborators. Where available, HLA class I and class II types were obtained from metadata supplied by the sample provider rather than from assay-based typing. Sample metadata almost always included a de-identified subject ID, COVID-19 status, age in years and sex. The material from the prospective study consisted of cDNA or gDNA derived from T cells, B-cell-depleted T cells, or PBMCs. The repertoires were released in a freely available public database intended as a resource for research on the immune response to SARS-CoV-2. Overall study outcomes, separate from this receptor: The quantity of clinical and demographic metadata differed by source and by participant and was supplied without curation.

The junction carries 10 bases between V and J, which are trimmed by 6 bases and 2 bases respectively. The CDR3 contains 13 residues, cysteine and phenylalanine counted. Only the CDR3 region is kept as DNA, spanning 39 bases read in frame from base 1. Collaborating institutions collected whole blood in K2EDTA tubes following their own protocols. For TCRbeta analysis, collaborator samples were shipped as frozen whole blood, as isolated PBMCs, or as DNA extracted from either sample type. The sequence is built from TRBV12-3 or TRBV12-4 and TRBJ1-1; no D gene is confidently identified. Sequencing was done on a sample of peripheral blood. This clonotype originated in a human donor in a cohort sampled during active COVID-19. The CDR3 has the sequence CASRTDLNTEAFF. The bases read TGTGCCAGCAGAACAGACCTTAACACTGAAGCTTTCTTT.